This T cell receptor beta chain was sequenced in a study of blood T cell repertoires in COVID-19 (dated by TCRdb to about 2020). For context, the study as a whole: Collaborator samples came from the United States, Italy and Spain and covered acute and convalescent phases of COVID-19. Deeply sampled blood TCRbeta repertoires from subjects exposed to, actively infected with, or recovered from COVID-19 were included in the dataset. The material from the prospective study consisted of cDNA or gDNA derived from T cells, B-cell-depleted T cells, or PBMCs. Samples came from the ongoing ImmuneRACE study (first 160 participants) plus 1,254 subjects from 6 global collaborators. A freely available public database, intended as a resource for researchers studying the immune response to SARS-CoV-2, is where the repertoires were released. Nearly every sample came with metadata listing a de-identified subject ID, COVID-19 status, age in years and sex. HLA class I and class II types, where available, came from metadata supplied by the sample provider rather than from assay-based typing. What the authors observed across the whole study: How much clinical and demographic metadata was included differed by source and by participant, and the metadata was provided uncurated.

TCRbeta CDR3 regions were amplified from genomic DNA using the immunoSEQ Assay, a bias-controlled multiplex PCR. As for the original processing: The number of nucleated cells in each sample was estimated by amplification of reference gene primers within the assay. To quantify the absolute abundance of each unique TCRbeta CDR3 rearrangement, sequence reads were collapsed and filtered. For each sample, productive Simpson clonality was calculated as the square root of Simpson's diversity index over productive rearrangements. TCRdb obtained this table from immuneACCESS and retained in-frame rearrangements with V and J assigned. These tables miss some clones; where compared with another copy, unresolved V genes account for less than half of the shortfall, and the remainder is unexplained. The DNA gave D and trimming, while V, J and clone size come from that table. The table for this sample lists hundreds of thousands of clones; over 80% of them were counted only once. Of the sample, over 6% is held by the ten largest clones.

At one collaborating source in Seattle, patients were enrolled during active infection and were followed longitudinally through the course of disease. Whole blood was collected in K2EDTA tubes by collaborating institutions according to the institutions' own protocols. Collaborator samples were shipped for TCRbeta analysis as frozen whole blood, isolated PBMCs, or DNA extracted from either sample type. As for this clone: The clone's antigen remains unknown. Base qualities are not at hand, and no much larger clone is one base apart.

The sequenced sample consisted of peripheral blood. The receptor was isolated from a woman between 50 and 59 years old with COVID-19, enrolled during active disease.

Here the CDR3 is given as CSVELSPGQGGYGYTF. The DNA sequence is TGCAGCGTTGAGCTCTCCCCGGGACAGGGGGGCTATGGCTACACCTTC. The rearranged segments are TRBV29-1 and TRBJ1-2; 11 junctional bases match TRBD1. As encoded in the germline V gene, CDR1 is SQVTM while CDR2 is ANQGSEA. CDR3 length: 16 amino acids, cysteine to phenylalanine. Of the read, only the CDR3 DNA is kept; its 48 bases are in frame from base 1. The junction shows trimming of 3 bases on V and 4 bases on J, and the gene matches do not reach 10 bases of it.